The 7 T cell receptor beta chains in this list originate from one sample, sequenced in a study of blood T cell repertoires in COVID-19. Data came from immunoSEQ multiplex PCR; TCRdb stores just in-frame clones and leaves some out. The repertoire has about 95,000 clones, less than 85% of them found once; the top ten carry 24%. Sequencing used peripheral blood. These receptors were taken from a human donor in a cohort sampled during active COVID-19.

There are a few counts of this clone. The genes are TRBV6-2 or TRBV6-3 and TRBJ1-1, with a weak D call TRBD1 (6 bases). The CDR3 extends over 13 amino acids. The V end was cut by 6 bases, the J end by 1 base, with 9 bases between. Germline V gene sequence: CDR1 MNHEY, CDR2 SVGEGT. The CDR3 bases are TGTGCCAGCAGCCAGGGACAGAACACTGAAGCTTTCTTT. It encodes CASSQGQNTEAFF.

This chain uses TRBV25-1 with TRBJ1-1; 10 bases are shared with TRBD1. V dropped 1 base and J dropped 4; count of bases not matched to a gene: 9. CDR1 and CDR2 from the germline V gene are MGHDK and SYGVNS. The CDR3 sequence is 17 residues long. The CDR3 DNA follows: TGTGCCAGCAGTGAATCACCCGGGACAGGGGTCGGCACTGAAGCTTTCTTT. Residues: CASSESPGTGVGTEAFF. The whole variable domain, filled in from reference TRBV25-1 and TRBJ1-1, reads EADIYQTPRYLVIGTGKKITLECSQTMGHDKMYWYQQDPGMELHLIHYSYGVNSTEKGDLSSESTVSRIRTEHFPLTLESARPSHTSQYLCASSESPGTGVGTEAFFGQGTRLTVV.

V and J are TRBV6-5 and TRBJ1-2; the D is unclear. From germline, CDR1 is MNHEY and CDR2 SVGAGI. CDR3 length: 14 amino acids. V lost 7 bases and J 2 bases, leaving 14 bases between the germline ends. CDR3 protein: CASNSLVPNYGYTF. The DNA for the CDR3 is TGTGCCAGCAACTCTCTGGTCCCAAACTATGGCTACACCTTC.

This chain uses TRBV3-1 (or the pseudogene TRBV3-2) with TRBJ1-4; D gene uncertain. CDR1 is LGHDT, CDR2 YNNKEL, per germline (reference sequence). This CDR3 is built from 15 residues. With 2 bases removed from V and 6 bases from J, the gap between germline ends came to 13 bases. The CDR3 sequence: CASSQRRKGDEKLFF. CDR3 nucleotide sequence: TGTGCCAGCAGCCAACGTCGGAAAGGAGATGAAAAACTGTTTTTT.

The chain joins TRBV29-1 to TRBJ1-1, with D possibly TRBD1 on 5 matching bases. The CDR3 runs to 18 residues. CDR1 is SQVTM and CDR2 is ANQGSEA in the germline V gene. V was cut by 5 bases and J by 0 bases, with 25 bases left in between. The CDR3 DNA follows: TGCAGCGTTCTTCAGGAACAGGAAAATATTGCCATGAACACTGAAGCTTTCTTT. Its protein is CSVLQEQENIAMNTEAFF.

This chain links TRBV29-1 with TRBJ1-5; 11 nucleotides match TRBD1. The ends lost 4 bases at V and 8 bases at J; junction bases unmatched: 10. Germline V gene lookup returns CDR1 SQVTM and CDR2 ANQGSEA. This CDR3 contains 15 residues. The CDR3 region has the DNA TGCAGCGTTGCCTGGGGACAGGGGGGATTAGAGCCCCAGCATTTT. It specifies CSVAWGQGGLEPQHF.

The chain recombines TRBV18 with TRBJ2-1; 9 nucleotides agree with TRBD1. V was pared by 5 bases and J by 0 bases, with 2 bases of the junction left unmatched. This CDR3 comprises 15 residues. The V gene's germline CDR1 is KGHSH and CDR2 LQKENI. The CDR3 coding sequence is TGTGCCAGCTCAATGGACAGGGGCTCCTACAATGAGCAGTTCTTC. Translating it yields CASSMDRGSYNEQFF. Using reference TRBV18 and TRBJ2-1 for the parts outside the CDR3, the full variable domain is NAGVMQNPRHLVRRRGQEARLRCSPMKGHSHVYWYRQLPEEGLKFMVYLQKENIIDESGMPKERFSAEFPKEGPSILRIQQVVRGDSAAYFCASSMDRGSYNEQFFGPGTRLTVL.